This entry is about one TCR beta chain. No antigen is known for it. The record originates from a study of T cell clonotyping in hematopoietic cell transplantation. Germline V lookup: CDR1 SNHLY, CDR2 FYNNEI. The CDR3 is 15 residues long. V was clipped by 6 bases and J by 0 bases; unmatched bases: 2. Here immunoSEQ multiplex PCR was the method, and the copy in TCRdb shows in-frame clones only, minus some. Of over 35,000 clones in the sample, about 87% were seen once. Study-wide results and limits: Higher Inverse Simpson Index values in graft donor and pretransplant recipient predicted broader posttransplant TCR diversity. Recipient TCR diversity dropped after transplant; expanded clonotypes rose from day 30 to 180. At the given depth, recipient repertoires were over 95% de novo clonotypes.

The receptor was derived from a woman between 35 and 50 years old in good health. Some clones in this sample may be carry-over from other donors' samples. The chain couples TRBV2 to TRBJ2-7; 13 positions agree with TRBD2. The sample was peripheral blood mononuclear cells. CDR3 in amino acids: CASRRTSGSSYEQYF. The CDR3 coding sequence is TGTGCCAGCAGGAGGACTAGCGGGAGCTCCTACGAGCAGTACTTC.